This T cell receptor beta chain is drawn from a study of CD8+CD57+ T cells in acquired aplastic anemia. Study summary: Sorted CD4+ and CD8+ cells yielded roughly 3 ug of DNA on average. Healthy donors gave about 9.8 million reads on average for CD4+ cells.

By share, this clonotype counts as medium-sized (0.01 to 0.1%). Its antigen is unknown. General observations from the study: Significance was not reached for CD8+ Simpson's diversity between patients and controls.

Genomic DNA was employed as the template in profiling TCR beta VDJ and CDR3. TCRdb recomputed calls from the reads with MiXCR, one row per CDR3 protein. The sample holds approximately 32,000 distinct CDR3 sequences, 76% seen once. Germline V CDR1 and CDR2: MNHNS, SASEGT. The CDR3 consists of 14 residues. Unmatched junction bases numbered 1, after V lost 0 bases and J lost 5 bases. V usage is TRBV6-1 and J usage is TRBJ2-3; 8 bases line up with TRBD2. The source of this sequence is a human donor in good health, serving as a control. Sequencing input: sorted CD4+, CD8+, or CD8+CD57+ T cells (not recorded which) from PBMCs. The chain's CDR3 is CASSEASGGDTQYF. CDR3 DNA sequence: TGTGCCAGCAGTGAAGCCAGCGGGGGAGATACGCAGTATTTT.